A single TCR beta chain is shown here with its context. Its antigen remains unknown. The PCR had 60 Vbeta and 13 Jbeta primers. Assay used: immunoSEQ multiplex PCR; TCRdb lists only in-frame clones, some missing. The sample contains under 200,000 clones, over 70% of which appear only once. This record belongs to a study of cytomegalovirus exposure and HLA in healthy donors. Germline V gives CDR1 SGHRS, CDR2 YFSETQ. The CDR3 totals 13 residues. Unmatched junction bases numbered 4, after V lost 2 bases and J lost 6 bases. Study outcomes and limitations: Later analysis indicated greater clonal expansion among HLA-associated TCR beta chains than among equally common other chains. In a later analysis, DRB1 alleles had the most associated TCRs; HLA-C alleles the fewest.

Nominally healthy donors were sampled, though unrecorded immune exposures were likely. The receptor was derived from a middle-aged man in good health and CMV-seronegative. The V gene is TRBV5-1, the J gene TRBJ2-7, with 8 bases identical to TRBD2. Sequencing was carried out using PBMCs. The CDR3 coding sequence is TGCGCCAGCAGCTTAGCGGGAGCTCCCGAGCAGTACTTC. Its protein product is CASSLAGAPEQYF. The variable domain in full, completed from reference TRBV5-1 and TRBJ2-7, reads KAGVTQTPRYLIKTRGQQVTLSCSPISGHRSVSWYQQTPGQGLQFLFEYFSETQRNKGNFPGRFSGRQFSNSRSEMNVSTLELGDSALYLCASSLAGAPEQYFGPGTRLTVT.